These 2 T cell receptor beta chains share one sample of origin, sequenced in a study of T cell repertoires in cytomegalovirus infection. MiXCR, run by TCRdb on the reads, gives a single entry per CDR3 protein. The data contain around 750,000 distinct CDR3 sequences, less than 35% of them singletons. Which antigens these TCRs recognize remains unknown. Source: cultured CD8+ T cells from PBMCs, taken from culture after CMV antigen stimulation. The receptors come from a human donor in good health (CMV status not recorded). Some clones in this sample may be carry-over from other donors' samples.

This clonotype occurred a few times. The chain uses TRBV7-4 and TRBJ1-1; D not certain. CDR1 and CDR2 (germline): SGHVT, SQSDAQ. CDR3 length equals 14 residues. Trimming removed 7 bases at V and 1 base at J, with 13 bases between. Written as DNA, the CDR3 is TGTGCCAGCACCCATAGGCAGCGGAACACTGAAGCTTTCTTT. Protein: CASTHRQRNTEAFF. Based on the CDR3 plus reference TRBV7-4 and TRBJ1-1, the full variable domain is GAGVSQSPRYKVAKRGRDVALRCDSISGHVTLYWYRQTLGQGSEVLTYSQSDAQRDKSGRPSGRFSAERPERSVSTLKIQRTEQGDSAVYLCASTHRQRNTEAFFGQGTRLTVV.

This chain joins TRBV12-3 or TRBV12-4 and TRBJ1-2, with TRBD1 matching 9 bases. After removal of 6 bases from V and 8 bases from J, the junction contained 7 bases not matched to a gene. The CDR3 extends over 13 amino acids. DNA for the CDR3: TGTGCCAGCAGCGGGGACAGGGCGGGAGGCTACACCTTC. This translates into CASSGDRAGGYTF.